The next 23 T cell receptor beta chains were all read from a single sample in a study of T cell responses to AZD1222 COVID-19 vaccine (dated by TCRdb to the early 2020s). The time point tag for this specimen amounts to: about 28 days (+/-7) after the second vaccine dose. The method behind the library was the immunoSEQ multiplex PCR assay. In its TCRdb copy, this immuneACCESS table keeps in-frame sequences only and misses some clones. Where compared with another copy, unresolved V genes explain less than half of these, and the others have no known cause. For this sample the table gives over 85,000 clones, of which roughly 80% were detected only once. More than 13% of the sample is taken by the ten largest. The source was peripheral blood, collected 28 days after the second AZD1222 dose. Receptor source: an adult who received the AZD1222 COVID-19 vaccine.

The chain combines TRBV3-1 (or the pseudogene TRBV3-2) with TRBJ2-5; TRBD2 agrees at 8 bases. The CDR3 totals 15 residues. V shed 7 bases, J shed 5 bases, and the junction held 12 bases outside the gene matches. The germline V gene encodes CDR1 LGHDT and CDR2 YNNKEL (reference sequence). The CDR3 sequence is CASNKNSGAAETQYF. The DNA for the CDR3 is TGTGCCAGCAACAAGAATAGCGGGGCCGCGGAGACCCAGTACTTC.

The chain combines TRBV10-2 with TRBJ2-7; D uncertain. Germline lookup yields CDR1 WSHSY and CDR2 SAAADI. Trimming removed 6 bases at V and 6 bases at J, with 18 bases between. The CDR3 consists of 14 residues. CDR3 DNA: TGCGCCAGCAGGGAACCGGGCCATATGGGCGAGCAGTACTTC. Encoded protein: CASREPGHMGEQYF.

The chain couples TRBV7-3 to TRBJ2-5; 7 bases are shared with TRBD1. V dropped 5 bases and J dropped 6; count of bases not matched to a gene: 12. In germline, CDR1 is SGHTA, CDR2 FQGTGA. The CDR3 covers 15 residues. In DNA, the CDR3 is TGTGCCAGCAGCCCCGCAGAAGGGGGCCGGAAGACCCAGTACTTC. Its protein is CASSPAEGGRKTQYF.

This chain connects TRBV5-6 to TRBJ2-2; D gene unclear. The V and J ends lost 1 base and 6 bases respectively, with 13 bases between them. Germline V gene lookup returns CDR1 SGHDT and CDR2 YYEEEE. The CDR3 loop spans 15 amino acids. This chain's CDR3 is CASSLRPEGPGELFF. CDR3 DNA sequence: TGTGCCAGCAGCTTGAGGCCCGAAGGTCCCGGGGAGCTGTTTTTT.

This clone was seen once. This sequence joins TRBV11-2 and TRBJ2-3; D gene unclear. CDR1 and CDR2 from the germline V gene are SGHAT and FQNNGV. The CDR3 is made up of 14 amino acids. V dropped 5 bases and J dropped 6 bases, with 15 bases sitting between them. CDR3 residues: CASSRQWVRDTQYF. The CDR3 DNA follows: TGTGCCAGCAGCCGTCAGTGGGTCCGGGATACGCAGTATTTT.

The CDR3 is CSVIRGPRGGYTF. The CDR3 DNA reads as TGCAGCGTTATCAGGGGGCCCCGGGGCGGCTACACCTTC. V is TRBV29-1 and J is TRBJ1-2, with 8 nucleotides matching TRBD1. J gave up 8 bases and V 5 bases, and 10 bases lay outside the gene matches. The length of the CDR3 is 13 residues. CDR1 is SQVTM and CDR2 is ANQGSEA in the germline V gene. The full variable domain, completed using reference TRBV29-1 and TRBJ1-2, is SAVISQKPSRDICQRGTSLTIQCQVDSQVTMMFWYRQQPGQSLTLIATANQGSEATYESGFVIDKFPISRPNLTFSTLTVSNMSPEDSSIYLCSVIRGPRGGYTFGSGTRLTVV.

This clone is a singleton in its sample. The gene calls are TRBV25-1 and TRBJ1-1; TRBD1 agrees at 10 bases. Per the germline V gene, CDR1 is MGHDK and CDR2 is SYGVNS. This CDR3 comprises 14 residues. With V trimmed by 6 bases and J by 5 bases, 6 bases remained unmatched. The CDR3, as DNA: TGTGCCAGCAGCAGACAGGGGGCCCAGACTGAAGCTTTCTTT. Residues: CASSRQGAQTEAFF.

The chain recombines TRBV6-2 or TRBV6-3 with TRBJ1-5, with no clear D. The CDR3 is 16 amino acids. Trimming pared 2 bases from V and 3 bases from J, leaving 14 bases between. Germline V gene sequence: CDR1 MNHEY, CDR2 SVGEGT. CDR3 region: CASSYEVSRANQPQHF. The DNA for the CDR3 is TGTGCCAGCAGTTACGAGGTAAGCAGAGCCAATCAGCCCCAGCATTTT.

This sequence joins TRBV7-9 and TRBJ2-1; TRBD1 agrees at 7 bases. The CDR3 runs to 15 residues. V shed 6 bases and J 6 bases; nucleotides not matched to a gene: 11. CDR1 is SEHNR and CDR2 is FQNEAQ in the germline V gene (reference sequence). In DNA, the CDR3 is TGTGCCAGCAGTTCTCGACAGGGAATCGTCAATGAGCAGTTCTTC. It translates to CASSSRQGIVNEQFF.

The chain combines TRBV5-1 with TRBJ2-6; 11 bases align to TRBD2. The germline V gene has CDR1 SGHRS and CDR2 YFSETQ. The CDR3 is made up of 19 amino acids. The ends lost 0 bases at V and 2 bases at J; junction bases unmatched: 7. CDR3 DNA sequence: TGCGCCAGCAGCTTGGCCCGGACTAGCGGGCTCGCTGGGGCCAACGTCCTGACTTTC. Amino acids: CASSLARTSGLAGANVLTF.

The chain carries TRBV4-3 and TRBJ2-5; 10 bases are a match to TRBD2. CDR3 length equals 18 residues. V lost 4 bases, J lost 0 bases, and 11 bases stayed unmatched. The germline V gene has CDR1 LGHNA and CDR2 YSLEER. The CDR3 protein is CASSPSPPGLAYQETQYF. In DNA, the CDR3 is TGCGCCAGCAGCCCATCCCCCCCGGGACTAGCGTACCAAGAGACCCAGTACTTC.

This clone appeared a single time. V is TRBV19 and J is TRBJ1-1; D remains ambiguous. Looked up from germline, CDR1 is LNHDA and CDR2 is SQIVND (reference sequence). V was shortened by 5 bases and J by 1 base, with 11 bases between the two germline ends. The CDR3 is 14 residues long. CDR3 coding DNA: TGTGCCAGTAGTCCTGTTCCCGGGAACACTGAAGCTTTCTTT. This gives the protein CASSPVPGNTEAFF.

This clone is judged medium-sized. The chain carries TRBV6-5 and TRBJ1-4, with D maybe TRBD1 (6 bases). Germline V gene data show CDR1 as MNHEY and CDR2 as SVGAGI. The V end lost 4 bases, the J end lost 5 bases, and 11 bases lay between the germline ends. The CDR3 sequence is 14 residues long. This chain's CDR3 is CASSSGQKNEKLFF. Here the CDR3 DNA reads TGTGCCAGCAGTTCCGGACAGAAAAATGAAAAACTGTTTTTT.

The rearrangement uses TRBV18 and TRBJ2-2, with D possibly called TRBD1 or TRBD2 (5 bases each). V was cut by 3 bases and J by 4 bases, with 12 bases left in between. CDR1 and CDR2 (germline): KGHSH, LQKENI. There are 15 residues in the CDR3. The CDR3 DNA follows: TGTGCCAGCTCACCTCGGGACGGCGGCACCGGGGAGCTGTTTTTT. It codes for CASSPRDGGTGELFF.

The genes are TRBV5-1 and TRBJ2-1; 9 bases fit TRBD2. The CDR3 consists of 13 residues. The germline V gene has CDR1 SGHRS and CDR2 YFSETQ. Trimming removed 6 bases from V and 12 bases from J; junction bases left unmatched: 10. CDR3 DNA sequence: TGCGCCAGCAATTCCGGCGGGAGGGAGGTGCAGTTCTTC. It is translated as CASNSGGREVQFF. Supplemented by reference TRBV5-1 and TRBJ2-1, the full variable domain reads KAGVTQTPRYLIKTRGQQVTLSCSPISGHRSVSWYQQTPGQGLQFLFEYFSETQRNKGNFPGRFSGRQFSNSRSEMNVSTLELGDSALYLCASNSGGREVQFFGPGTRLTVL.

The CDR3 DNA reads TGTGCCACCAGCAGAGATAGGCAGTTACTAGCGACCTCCTACGAGCAGTACTTC. Amino acid sequence: CATSRDRQLLATSYEQYF. The chain joins TRBV15 to TRBJ2-7; 7 positions match TRBD2. With 0 bases clipped from V and 0 bases from J, the junction kept 11 bases outside the gene matches. The CDR3 is made up of 18 amino acids. In germline, CDR1 is LNHNV, CDR2 YYDKDF (reference sequence).

The rearrangement links TRBV13 to TRBJ1-6; 7 bases match TRBD1. V was clipped by 1 base and J by 6 bases; unmatched bases: 3. The CDR3 loop spans 15 amino acids. Germline V CDR1 and CDR2: PRHDT, FYEKMQ (reference sequence). DNA for the CDR3: TGTGCCAGCAGCTTAGAGGGGGCAAGTAATTCACCCCTCCACTTT. Protein: CASSLEGASNSPLHF.

The chain couples TRBV6-2 or TRBV6-3 to TRBJ2-3; D is undetermined. The V gene lost 2 bases and the J gene lost 3 bases, with 6 bases spanning the gap. The germline gives CDR1 MNHEY, CDR2 SVGEGT. The CDR3 consists of 13 residues. CDR3 nucleotides: TGTGCCAGCAGTTACGCCTGGACAGATACGCAGTATTTT. It codes for CASSYAWTDTQYF.

V is TRBV9 and J is TRBJ2-3; D is unresolved. Germline loops: CDR1 SGDLS, CDR2 YYNGEE. Trimming took 4 bases from V and 1 from J, leaving 16 bases between them. The CDR3 has 16 residues. The CDR3 region has the DNA TGTGCCAGCAGCCCTAACTGGGGAAGTGGCACAGATACGCAGTATTTT. It is translated as CASSPNWGSGTDTQYF.

The J gene is TRBJ2-2, the V gene TRBV6-5; 10 bases match TRBD2. The CDR3 length is 15 residues. The V gene end was trimmed by 6 bases and the J gene end by 2 bases; junction bases not matched to a gene: 3. In germline, CDR1 is MNHEY, CDR2 SVGAGI. This chain's CDR3 is CASRWTSGNTGELFF. The CDR3 DNA follows: TGTGCCAGCAGATGGACTAGCGGCAACACCGGGGAGCTGTTTTTT.

The gene calls are TRBV29-1 and TRBJ1-5; D is unclear. Germline V gene data show CDR1 as SQVTM and CDR2 as ANQGSEA. The CDR3 sequence is 13 residues long. The V gene lost 4 bases and the J gene lost 3 bases, with 10 bases spanning the gap. Here the CDR3 DNA reads TGCAGCGTTGGTTTCAGTCTCAATCAGCCCCAGCATTTT. Amino acid sequence: CSVGFSLNQPQHF.

The V and J genes are TRBV2 and TRBJ1-1, with D perhaps TRBD1 (6 bases). This CDR3 has 15 residues. Germline loops: CDR1 SNHLY, CDR2 FYNNEI. The ends were cut back, 1 base at V and 6 bases at J, with 15 bases in the middle. In nucleotides, the CDR3 is TGTGCCAGCAGTGAAGATACAGGGATGTGGGCTGAAGCTTTCTTT. This gives the protein CASSEDTGMWAEAFF. The full variable domain, its missing parts supplied by reference TRBV2 and TRBJ1-1, is EPEVTQTPSHQVTQMGQEVILRCVPISNHLYFYWYRQILGQKVEFLVSFYNNEISEKSEIFDDQFSVERPDGSNFTLKIRSTKLEDSAMYFCASSEDTGMWAEAFFGQGTRLTVV.

This clone was seen only a few times. This sequence joins TRBV29-1 and TRBJ1-2, with TRBD1 matching 7 bases. The junction had 6 bases not matched to a gene; V was cut back by 7 bases and J by 4 bases. This CDR3 has 12 residues. Per germline, CDR1 SQVTM and CDR2 ANQGSEA. CDR3 bases: TGCAGCGCAACCGGGACAGTCTATGGCTACACCTTC. Translating it yields CSATGTVYGYTF.